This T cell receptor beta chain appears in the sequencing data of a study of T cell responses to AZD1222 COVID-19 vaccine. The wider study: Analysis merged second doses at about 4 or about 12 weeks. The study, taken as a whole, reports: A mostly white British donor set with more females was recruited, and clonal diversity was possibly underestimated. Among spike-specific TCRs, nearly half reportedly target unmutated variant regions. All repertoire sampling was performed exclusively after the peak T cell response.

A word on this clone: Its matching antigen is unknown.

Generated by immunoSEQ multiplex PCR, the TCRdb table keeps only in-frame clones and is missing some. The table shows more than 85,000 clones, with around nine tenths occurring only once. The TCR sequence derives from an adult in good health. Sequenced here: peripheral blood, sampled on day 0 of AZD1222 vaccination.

CDR3 in amino acids: CAIGLTGTKNIQYF. As DNA, the CDR3 is TGTGCCATAGGACTAACCGGGACCAAAAACATTCAGTACTTC. The rearrangement links TRBV28 to TRBJ2-4, with a tentative D call TRBD2 (6 bases). Trimming cost V 10 bases and J 2 bases, with 15 bases left between them. This CDR3 has 14 amino acids. Germline-derived CDR1 and CDR2 are MDHEN and SYDVKM.